Each of the 8 T cell receptor beta chains below was sequenced from the same sample in a study of PD-1 blockade in classical Hodgkin lymphoma. Profiled with immunoSEQ multiplex PCR; TCRdb holds only in-frame clones, not every one. The table includes approximately 59,000 clones, 91% detected once. Every single patient, without exception, relapsed after autologous stem cell transplantation, and brentuximab vedotin exposure varied. Sequenced here: peripheral blood mononuclear cells (PBMCs), sampled before the second cycle of nivolumab. The source is a human donor with classical Hodgkin lymphoma.

V and J are TRBV27 and TRBJ2-5, with D perhaps assigned TRBD1 or TRBD2 (5 bases each). Germline V CDR1 and CDR2: MNHEY, SMNVEV (reference sequence). V was cut by 5 bases and J by 6 bases, with 16 bases left in between. This CDR3 is built from 14 residues. The CDR3 DNA sequence: TGTGCCAGCAGTGGGGGACCGCCTGGCAAGACCCAGTACTTC. Translating it yields CASSGGPPGKTQYF.

The chain is built from TRBV10-1 and TRBJ2-7, with TRBD1 as a possible D gene (5 bases). Trimming stripped 4 bases from V and 4 bases from J, with 11 bases between. Germline loops: CDR1 WNHNN, CDR2 SYGVQD (reference sequence). This CDR3 has 13 residues. DNA for the CDR3: TGCGCCAGCAGTGCGGGCAGGGCGTACGAGCAGTACTTC. Its translation is CASSAGRAYEQYF.

V and J are TRBV4-3 and TRBJ2-7; 7 nucleotides match TRBD1. V dropped 0 bases and J dropped 4; count of bases not matched to a gene: 3. This CDR3 spans 14 amino acids. Looked up from germline, CDR1 is LGHNA and CDR2 is YSLEER. In DNA form, the CDR3 reads TGCGCCAGCAGCCAAGATGCAGGGGGTTACGAGCAGTACTTC. Residues: CASSQDAGGYEQYF.

The chain uses TRBV6-1 and TRBJ1-6; D is possibly TRBD1 (5 bases). The V end was cut by 4 bases, the J end by 7 bases, with 14 bases between. This CDR3 is 15 amino acids long. Per germline, CDR1 MNHNS and CDR2 SASEGT. DNA for the CDR3: TGTGCCAGCAGTGTACGCCGGGACGCCAATTCACCCCTCCACTTT. Translating gives CASSVRRDANSPLHF.

CDR3 protein: CASSIDSTDTQYF. CDR3 DNA: TGTGCCAGTAGTATTGACAGCACAGATACGCAGTATTTT. The chain employs TRBV19 and TRBJ2-3, with D unresolved. CDR3 length: 13 residues. The V and J ends lost 3 bases and 0 bases respectively, with 4 bases between them. Germline CDR1 and CDR2: LNHDA and SQIVND (reference sequence). Combining the CDR3 with reference TRBV19 and TRBJ2-3 gives the whole variable domain DGGITQSPKYLFRKEGQNVTLSCEQNLNHDAMYWYRQDPGQGLRLIYYSQIVNDFQKGDIAEGYSVSREKKESFPLTVTSAQKNPTAFYLCASSIDSTDTQYFGPGTRLTVL.

This rearrangement joins TRBV6-5 to TRBJ2-1; 11 bases are a match to TRBD2. V was pared by 6 bases and J by 5 bases, with 6 bases of the junction left unmatched. The CDR3 contains 15 residues. The germline V gene has CDR1 MNHEY and CDR2 SVGAGI. Written as DNA, the CDR3 is TGTGCCAGCAGCCGTAGCGGGGGGGGACACAATGAGCAGTTCTTC. Protein product: CASSRSGGGHNEQFF.

The V gene is TRBV19, the J gene TRBJ2-7, with a possible D match to TRBD2 (7 bases). This CDR3 is built from 15 residues. The germline V and J ends were trimmed by 3 bases and 2 bases, with 14 bases remaining between them. The germline V gene has CDR1 LNHDA and CDR2 SQIVND (reference sequence). This chain's CDR3 is CASSMSREGAYEQYF. In DNA form, the CDR3 reads TGTGCCAGTAGTATGAGTAGGGAGGGGGCCTACGAGCAGTACTTC.

This clone was seen once. The gene calls are TRBV19 and TRBJ1-1; D might be TRBD1 (6 bases). The germline gives CDR1 LNHDA, CDR2 SQIVND (reference sequence). The CDR3 runs 16 residues. V was pared by 8 bases and J by 1 base, with 20 bases between. CDR3 in amino acids: CASEFYRGAANTEAFF. The DNA of the CDR3 is TGTGCCAGTGAATTCTATCGGGGGGCGGCGAACACTGAAGCTTTCTTT.